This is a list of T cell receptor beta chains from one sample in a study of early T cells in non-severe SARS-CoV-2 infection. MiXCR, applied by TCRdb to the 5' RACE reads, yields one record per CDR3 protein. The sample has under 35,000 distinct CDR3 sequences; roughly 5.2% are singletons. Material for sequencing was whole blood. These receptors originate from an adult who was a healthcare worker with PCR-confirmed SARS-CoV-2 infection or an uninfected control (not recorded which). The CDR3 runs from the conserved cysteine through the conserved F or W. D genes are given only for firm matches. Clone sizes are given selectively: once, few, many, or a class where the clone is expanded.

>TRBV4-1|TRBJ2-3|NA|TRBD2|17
CASSQETSGPLADTQYF
TGCGCCAGCAGCCAAGAGACTAGCGGTCCCCTCGCAGATACGCAGTATTTT
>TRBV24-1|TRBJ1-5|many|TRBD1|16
CATSEGRQGGFQPQHF
TGTGCCACCAGTGAGGGCCGACAGGGGGGTTTTCAGCCCCAGCATTTT
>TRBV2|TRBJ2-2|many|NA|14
CASSAKLNTGELFF
TGTGCCAGCAGTGCCAAGCTTAACACCGGGGAGCTGTTTTTT
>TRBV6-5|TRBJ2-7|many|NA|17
CASSLRPGDGRYHEQYF
TGTGCCAGCAGTCTTCGCCCCGGGGACGGCCGCTACCACGAGCAGTACTTC
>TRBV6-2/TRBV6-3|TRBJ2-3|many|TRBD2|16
CASIPSGGRDRVTQYF
TGTGCCAGCATTCCTAGCGGGGGCCGGGACCGTGTTACGCAGTATTTT
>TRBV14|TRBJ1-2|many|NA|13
CASSPTPNSLGTF
TGTGCCAGCAGCCCTACCCCCAACTCGCTAGGTACCTTC
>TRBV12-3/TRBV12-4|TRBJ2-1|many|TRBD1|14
CASSARDRGNEQFF
TGTGCCAGCAGTGCCCGGGACAGGGGTAATGAGCAGTTCTTC
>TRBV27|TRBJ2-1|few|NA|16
CASSLYGGGSYNEQFF
TGTGCCAGCAGTTTATATGGGGGCGGGTCCTACAATGAGCAGTTCTTC
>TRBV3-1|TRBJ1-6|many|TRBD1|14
CASSLTGGNSPLHF
TGTGCCAGCAGCCTGACAGGGGGAAATTCACCCCTCCACTTT
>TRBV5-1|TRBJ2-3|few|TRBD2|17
CASSLGLAGGITDTQYF
TGCGCCAGCAGTCTCGGACTAGCGGGGGGGATCACAGATACGCAGTATTTT
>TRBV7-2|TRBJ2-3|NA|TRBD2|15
CASSLSGGAADTQYF
TGTGCCAGCAGTCTTAGCGGGGGGGCCGCAGATACGCAGTATTTT
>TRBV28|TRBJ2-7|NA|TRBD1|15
CASSIPDRASYEQYF
TGTGCCAGCAGCATTCCTGACAGGGCCTCCTACGAGCAGTACTTC
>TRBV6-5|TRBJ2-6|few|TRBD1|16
CASRDRATSGANVLTF
TGTGCCAGCAGAGACAGGGCGACCTCTGGGGCCAACGTCCTGACTTTC
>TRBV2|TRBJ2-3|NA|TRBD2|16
CASSDLAGGIADTQYF
TGTGCCAGCAGTGATTTAGCGGGAGGGATCGCAGATACGCAGTATTTT
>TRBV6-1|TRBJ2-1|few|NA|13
CASSVDPRREQFF
TGTGCCAGCAGTGTGGATCCCCGCCGTGAGCAGTTCTTC
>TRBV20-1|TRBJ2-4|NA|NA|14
CSAGKGGVKNIQYF
TGCAGTGCTGGAAAGGGGGGGGTCAAAAACATTCAGTACTTC
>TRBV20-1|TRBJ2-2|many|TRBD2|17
CSARPRHGEGYTGELFF
TGCAGTGCTAGACCCCGACACGGGGAGGGTTACACCGGGGAGCTGTTTTTT
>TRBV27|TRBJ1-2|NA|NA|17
CASSRRTTPGPIYGYTF
TGTGCCAGCAGTCGACGAACGACACCAGGACCCATCTATGGCTACACCTTC
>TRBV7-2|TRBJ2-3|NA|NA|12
CASSPQQDTQYF
TGTGCCAGCAGCCCACAACAAGATACGCAGTATTTT
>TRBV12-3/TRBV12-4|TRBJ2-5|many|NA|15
CASSLAVGDRGTQYF
TGTGCCAGCAGTTTAGCTGTTGGGGATAGGGGGACCCAGTACTTC
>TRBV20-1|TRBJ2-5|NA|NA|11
CSATRQETQYF
TGCAGTGCTACCCGCCAAGAGACCCAGTACTTC
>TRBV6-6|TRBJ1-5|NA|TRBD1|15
CASSYDRGPNQPQHF
TGTGCCAGCAGTTACGACAGGGGGCCAAATCAGCCCCAGCATTTT
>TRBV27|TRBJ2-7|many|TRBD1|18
CASSLRGTGTIASYEQYF
TGTGCCAGCAGTTTACGGGGGACAGGGACAATTGCGTCCTACGAGCAGTACTTC
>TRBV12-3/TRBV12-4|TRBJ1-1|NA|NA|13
CASSSNMNTEAFF
TGTGCCAGCAGTTCAAACATGAACACTGAAGCTTTCTTT
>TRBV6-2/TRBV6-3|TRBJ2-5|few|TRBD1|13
CASHRGNQETQYF
TGTGCCAGCCACAGGGGGAATCAAGAGACCCAGTACTTC
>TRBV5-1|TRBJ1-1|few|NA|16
CASSTGQSFGNTEAFF
TGCGCCAGCAGCACTGGACAGTCTTTCGGGAACACTGAAGCTTTCTTT
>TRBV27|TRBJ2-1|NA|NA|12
CASRGRGNEQFF
TGTGCCAGCCGGGGACGGGGGAATGAGCAGTTCTTC
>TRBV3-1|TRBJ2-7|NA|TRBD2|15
CASSQDTSGTYEQYF
TGTGCCAGCAGCCAAGATACTAGCGGTACCTACGAGCAGTACTTC
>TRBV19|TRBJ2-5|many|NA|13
CASSPPGQETQYF
TGTGCCAGTAGTCCCCCTGGGCAAGAGACCCAGTACTTC
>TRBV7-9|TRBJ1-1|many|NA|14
CASSISRGATEAFF
TGTGCCAGCAGCATATCACGGGGGGCCACTGAAGCTTTCTTT
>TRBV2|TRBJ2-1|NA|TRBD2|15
CASSPRLADYNEQFF
TGTGCCAGCAGTCCCCGACTAGCGGACTACAATGAGCAGTTCTTC
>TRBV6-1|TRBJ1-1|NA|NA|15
CASSEPGRGNTEAFF
TGTGCCAGCAGTGAGCCGGGCAGGGGGAACACTGAAGCTTTCTTT
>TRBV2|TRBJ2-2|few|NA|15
CASSELAANTGELFF
TGTGCCAGCAGTGAGCTAGCAGCGAACACCGGGGAGCTGTTTTTT
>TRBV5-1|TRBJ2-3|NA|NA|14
CASSVTLSTDTQYF
TGCGCCAGCAGCGTGACATTAAGCACAGATACGCAGTATTTT
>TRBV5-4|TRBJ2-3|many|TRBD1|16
CASSGGTGGRVDTQYF
TGTGCCAGCAGCGGGGGGACAGGGGGTCGGGTGGATACGCAGTATTTT
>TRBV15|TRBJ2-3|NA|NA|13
CATREGTEGTQYF
TGTGCCACTCGAGAGGGGACTGAGGGTACGCAGTATTTT
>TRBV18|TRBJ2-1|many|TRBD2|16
CASSPPSGGGYNEQFF
TGTGCCAGCTCACCGCCTAGCGGGGGGGGATACAATGAGCAGTTCTTC
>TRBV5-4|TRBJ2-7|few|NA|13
CASSGQGRDEQYF
TGTGCCAGCAGCGGGCAGGGAAGGGACGAGCAGTACTTC
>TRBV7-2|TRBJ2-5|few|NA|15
CASSGRNLGLETQYF
TGTGCCAGCAGCGGCCGAAATCTCGGGTTAGAGACCCAGTACTTC
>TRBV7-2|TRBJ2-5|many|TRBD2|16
CASSLGLAGNQETQYF
TGTGCCAGCAGCTTAGGACTAGCGGGGAACCAAGAGACCCAGTACTTC
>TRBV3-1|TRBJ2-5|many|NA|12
CASSQDQETQYF
TGTGCCAGCAGCCAAGATCAAGAGACCCAGTACTTC
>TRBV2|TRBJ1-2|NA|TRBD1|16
CASSASAGTGGDGYTF
TGTGCCAGCAGTGCTTCGGCTGGGACAGGGGGCGACGGCTACACCTTC
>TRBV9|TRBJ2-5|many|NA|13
CASSVIPQETQYF
TGTGCCAGCAGCGTAATCCCTCAAGAGACCCAGTACTTC
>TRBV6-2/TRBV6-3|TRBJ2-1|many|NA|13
CASSDTYYNEQFF
TGTGCCAGCAGTGACACTTACTACAATGAGCAGTTCTTC
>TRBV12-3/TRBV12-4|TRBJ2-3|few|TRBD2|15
CASSPLAASTDTQYF
TGTGCCAGCAGCCCACTAGCGGCTAGCACAGATACGCAGTATTTT
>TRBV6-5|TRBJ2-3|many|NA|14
CASSYSHTPDTQYF
TGTGCCAGCAGTTACTCTCACACCCCAGATACGCAGTATTTT
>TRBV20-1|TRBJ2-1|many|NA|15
CSAGRDFGSYNEQFF
TGCAGTGCTGGCCGGGACTTTGGCTCCTACAATGAGCAGTTCTTC
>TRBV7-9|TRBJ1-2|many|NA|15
CASSLVGSANYGYTF
TGTGCCAGCAGCTTAGTAGGATCCGCTAACTATGGCTACACCTTC
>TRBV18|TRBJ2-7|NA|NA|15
CASSSHAGTSYEQYF
TGTGCCAGCTCGTCTCATGCGGGAACCTCCTACGAGCAGTACTTC
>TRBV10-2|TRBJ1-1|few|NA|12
CASLAWGTEAFF
TGCGCCAGTCTCGCCTGGGGCACTGAAGCTTTCTTT
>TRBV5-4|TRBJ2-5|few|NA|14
CASSFDRWEETQYF
TGTGCCAGCAGCTTCGACAGGTGGGAAGAGACCCAGTACTTC
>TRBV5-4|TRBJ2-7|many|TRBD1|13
CASSFWDRDEQYF
TGTGCCAGCAGCTTCTGGGACAGGGACGAGCAGTACTTC
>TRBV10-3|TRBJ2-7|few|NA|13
CAISESRVREQYF
TGTGCCATCAGTGAGTCGAGGGTGCGGGAGCAGTACTTC